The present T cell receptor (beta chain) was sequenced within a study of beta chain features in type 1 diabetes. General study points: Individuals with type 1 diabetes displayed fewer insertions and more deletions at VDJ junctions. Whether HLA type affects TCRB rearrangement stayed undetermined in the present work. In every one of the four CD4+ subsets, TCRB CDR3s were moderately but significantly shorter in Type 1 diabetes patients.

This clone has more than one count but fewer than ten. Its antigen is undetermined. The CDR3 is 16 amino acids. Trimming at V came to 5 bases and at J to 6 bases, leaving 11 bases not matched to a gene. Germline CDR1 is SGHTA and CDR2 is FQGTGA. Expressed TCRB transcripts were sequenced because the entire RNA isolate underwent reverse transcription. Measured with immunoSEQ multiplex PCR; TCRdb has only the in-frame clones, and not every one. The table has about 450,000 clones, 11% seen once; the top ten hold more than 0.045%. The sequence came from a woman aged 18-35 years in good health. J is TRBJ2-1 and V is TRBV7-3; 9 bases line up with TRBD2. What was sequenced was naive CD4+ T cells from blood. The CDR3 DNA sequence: TGTGCCAGCAGCCCCCGGGCGGGAGGGACTTTCAATGAGCAGTTCTTC. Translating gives CASSPRAGGTFNEQFF.